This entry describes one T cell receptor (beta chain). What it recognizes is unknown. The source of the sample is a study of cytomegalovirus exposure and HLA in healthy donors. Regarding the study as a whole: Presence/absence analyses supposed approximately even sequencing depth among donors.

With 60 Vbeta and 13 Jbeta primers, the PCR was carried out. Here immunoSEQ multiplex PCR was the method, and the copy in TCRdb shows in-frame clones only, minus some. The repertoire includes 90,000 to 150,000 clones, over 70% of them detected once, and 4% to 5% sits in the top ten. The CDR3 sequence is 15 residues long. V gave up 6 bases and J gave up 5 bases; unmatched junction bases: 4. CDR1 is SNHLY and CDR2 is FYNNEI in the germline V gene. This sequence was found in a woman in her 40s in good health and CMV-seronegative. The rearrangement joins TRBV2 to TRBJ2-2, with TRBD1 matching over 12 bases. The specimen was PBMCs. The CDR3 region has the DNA TGTGCCAGCAGGGGGGGACAGGGGGCTACCGGGGAGCTGTTTTTT. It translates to CASRGGQGATGELFF.